This TCR beta chain was identified during a study of T cell responses to AZD1222 COVID-19 vaccine. Concerning this clone: The target antigen is unknown.

Pooling of second doses given at about 4 or about 12 weeks was done. Study-level findings and limits: Clonal diversity was possibly underestimated, and white British individuals and females predominated among donors. Nearly half of the spike-specific TCRs reportedly recognize variant regions that carry no mutations. The study found vaccine-associated CD4 TCRs spanning spike, dominant at 160-218 and 743-854.

Deletions cut 4 bases from V and 2 bases from J, with 9 bases between. The CDR3 is 13 amino acids. Looked up from germline, CDR1 is ENHRY and CDR2 is SYGVKD. Measured with immunoSEQ multiplex PCR; TCRdb has only the in-frame clones, and not every one. The sample records tens of thousands of clones, 89% being singletons. The specimen comprised peripheral blood, sampled 28 days after the second AZD1222 dose. The chain carries TRBV10-3 and TRBJ2-7; D gene ambiguous. This TCR was recovered from an adult who received the AZD1222 COVID-19 vaccine. Here the CDR3 DNA reads TGTGCCATCAGTGGGCAGGATACCTACGAGCAGTACTTC. It translates to CAISGQDTYEQYF.